This T cell receptor beta chain originates from a study of T cell responses to AZD1222 COVID-19 vaccine. Study at large: Second-dose timings of about 4 or about 12 weeks were pooled.

This CDR3 is built from 21 residues. The V and J ends lost 0 bases and 2 bases respectively, with 29 bases between them. Per the germline V gene, CDR1 is LGHDT and CDR2 is YNNKEL (reference sequence). Study-wide results and limits: Spike as a whole was targeted by vaccine-associated CD4 TCRs, dominant at 160-218 and 743-854. Donor demographics were predominantly white British with a female majority; clonal diversity may be underestimated. Only six individuals given AZD1222 were seropositive at baseline.

Clones were read by immunoSEQ multiplex PCR, and TCRdb kept only the in-frame ones, dropping some. The sample comprises 45,000 to 60,000 clones, around 88% of which are singletons, and over 15% rests with the top ten. A few counts support this clone. Its antigen is undetermined. The input for sequencing was peripheral blood, taken on day 0 of AZD1222 vaccination. This TCR came from an adult in good health. The chain recombines TRBV3-1 (or the pseudogene TRBV3-2) with TRBJ2-7, with TRBD1 as a possible D gene (5 bases). CDR3 residues: CASSQEVLATRRSEQAYEQYF. CDR3 nucleotides: TGTGCCAGCAGCCAAGAAGTATTGGCTACCAGGCGATCCGAACAGGCCTACGAGCAGTACTTC.